These T cell receptor beta chains were read from a single sample in a study of blood T cells in healthy people across ages. TCRdb fed the 5' RACE reads into MiXCR, producing one record per CDR3 protein. The sample carries roughly 1.9 million distinct CDR3 sequences, 35% to 50% recorded once. Sequencing input: blood. The receptors were sampled from a human donor in good health. Each CDR3 is given with its conserved first and last residue. The D gene is left open where the match is weak. Part of the rows lack a size; the others show once, few, many or a class for expanded clones.

CDR3: CASSERETGGDGANVLTF; DNA: TGTGCCAGCAGCGAGAGGGAGACAGGGGGTGATGGGGCCAACGTCCTGACTTTC; V: TRBV9; J: TRBJ2-6; D: TRBD1; size: few
CDR3: CASSQGYGAEEETQYF; DNA: TGTGCCAGCAGCCAAGGGTATGGGGCAGAAGAAGAGACCCAGTACTTC; V: TRBV4-2; J: TRBJ2-5; D: -; size: -
CDR3: CATSRALMGSYEQYF; DNA: TGTGCCACCAGCAGAGCTCTTATGGGCTCCTACGAGCAGTACTTC; V: TRBV15; J: TRBJ2-7; D: -; size: -
CDR3: CASNPGQGWDEQFF; DNA: TGTGCCAGCAATCCGGGACAAGGGTGGGATGAGCAGTTCTTC; V: TRBV12-3/TRBV12-4; J: TRBJ2-1; D: -; size: -
CDR3: CASSPQLAGEKDTQYF; DNA: TGCGCCAGTTCCCCCCAGCTAGCGGGGGAGAAAGATACGCAGTATTTT; V: TRBV5-1; J: TRBJ2-3; D: TRBD2; size: -
CDR3: CASSQTESTGGFSYEQYF; DNA: TGCGCCAGCAGCCAGACGGAATCAACAGGGGGTTTCTCCTACGAGCAGTATTTT; V: TRBV4-1; J: TRBJ2-3; D: TRBD1; size: -
CDR3: CASSLGNRVVGGYTF; DNA: TGTGCCAGCAGTTTAGGAAACAGGGTGGTGGGAGGCTACACCTTC; V: TRBV12-3/TRBV12-4; J: TRBJ1-2; D: -; size: -
CDR3: CASSPRASGLSYGYTF; DNA: TGTGCCAGCAGCCCTCGGGCCTCAGGGCTCAGCTATGGCTACACCTTC; V: TRBV7-9; J: TRBJ1-2; D: -; size: -
CDR3: CASSLYGGAFYNEQFF; DNA: TGTGCCAGCAGCTTATACGGGGGGGCCTTCTACAATGAGCAGTTCTTC; V: TRBV7-8; J: TRBJ2-1; D: TRBD2; size: few
CDR3: CASGPPTDEQYF; DNA: TGTGCTAGTGGTCCCCCGACCGACGAGCAGTACTTC; V: TRBV12-5; J: TRBJ2-7; D: -; size: -
CDR3: CASSFLATTDTQYF; DNA: TGTGCCAGCAGCTTTTTAGCTACCACAGATACGCAGTATTTT; V: TRBV5-6; J: TRBJ2-3; D: -; size: -
CDR3: CASRETQHSYEQYF; DNA: TGTGCCAGCAGGGAGACACAACACTCCTACGAGCAGTACTTC; V: TRBV2; J: TRBJ2-7; D: -; size: -
CDR3: CASSFGDTIYGYTF; DNA: TGTGCCAGCAGCTTTGGGGACACCATCTATGGCTACACCTTC; V: TRBV7-2; J: TRBJ1-2; D: -; size: few
CDR3: CASSLGGLAFPDTQYF; DNA: TGTGCCAGCAGCTTAGGCGGACTAGCTTTTCCGGATACGCAGTATTTT; V: TRBV13; J: TRBJ2-3; D: TRBD2; size: -
CDR3: CSVELGRARNTQYF; DNA: TGCAGCGTTGAACTAGGGAGGGCTCGAAATACGCAGTATTTT; V: TRBV29-1; J: TRBJ2-3; D: TRBD2; size: -
CDR3: CASSQQTARNSPLHF; DNA: TGCGCCAGCAGCCAACAGACAGCCAGGAATTCACCCCTCCACTTT; V: TRBV4-3; J: TRBJ1-6; D: -; size: few
CDR3: CASSVGGAWTEAFF; DNA: TGTGCCAGCAGTGTAGGAGGGGCTTGGACTGAAGCTTTCTTT; V: TRBV2; J: TRBJ1-1; D: -; size: few
CDR3: CSVGSPYTGELFF; DNA: TGCAGCGTTGGAAGCCCATACACCGGGGAGCTGTTTTTT; V: TRBV29-1; J: TRBJ2-2; D: -; size: once
CDR3: CSAKAGQAKVEQFF; DNA: TGCAGTGCCAAAGCCGGACAAGCCAAGGTTGAGCAGTTCTTC; V: TRBV20-1; J: TRBJ2-1; D: -; size: -
CDR3: CAGSQAAGGFNEQFF; DNA: TGTGCCGGCAGCCAAGCGGCAGGGGGCTTCAATGAGCAGTTCTTC; V: TRBV4-2; J: TRBJ2-1; D: TRBD1; size: few
CDR3: CSASVPGQGGVNIYGYTF; DNA: TGCAGTGCTAGCGTGCCGGGACAGGGTGGAGTGAATATCTATGGCTACACCTTC; V: TRBV20-1; J: TRBJ1-2; D: TRBD1; size: -
CDR3: CASSPGDSNTEAFF; DNA: TGCGCCAGCAGCCCAGGGGACAGCAACACTGAAGCTTTCTTT; V: TRBV4-1; J: TRBJ1-1; D: TRBD1; size: few
CDR3: CASSYGLVSYNEQFF; DNA: TGTGCCAGCAGTTACGGACTAGTCTCCTACAATGAGCAGTTCTTC; V: TRBV27; J: TRBJ2-1; D: TRBD2; size: -
CDR3: CASSPQDMLAGTLGRETQYF; DNA: TGCGCCAGCAGCCCCCAAGACATGTTAGCGGGGACCCTAGGGAGAGAGACCCAGTACTTC; V: TRBV5-1; J: TRBJ2-5; D: TRBD2; size: -
CDR3: CASSLGGGSDEQYF; DNA: TGTGCCAGCAGCTTGGGCGGGGGGTCCGACGAGCAGTACTTC; V: TRBV5-6; J: TRBJ2-7; D: TRBD2; size: -
CDR3: CASSSRQYPQPQHF; DNA: TGTGCCAGCAGTTCCAGACAGTATCCGCAGCCCCAGCATTTT; V: TRBV12-3/TRBV12-4; J: TRBJ1-5; D: -; size: -
CDR3: CASSTPDRWTEAFF; DNA: TGTGCCAGCAGCACTCCCGACAGGTGGACTGAAGCTTTCTTT; V: TRBV7-9; J: TRBJ1-1; D: -; size: -
CDR3: CASSPQLTNYGYTF; DNA: TGTGCCAGCAGTCCCCAACTAACTAACTATGGCTACACCTTC; V: TRBV12-3/TRBV12-4; J: TRBJ1-2; D: -; size: few
CDR3: CASSPRRAGAYNEQFF; DNA: TGTGCCAGCAGCCCTCGGAGGGCGGGGGCTTACAATGAGCAGTTCTTC; V: TRBV7-2; J: TRBJ2-1; D: -; size: -
CDR3: CASSLGGAGNIQYF; DNA: TGTGCCAGCAGCTTGGGGGGGGCAGGAAACATTCAGTACTTC; V: TRBV7-2; J: TRBJ2-4; D: -; size: once
CDR3: CASSFGTGDSGELFF; DNA: TGCGCCAGCAGCTTTGGGACAGGGGACTCCGGGGAGCTGTTTTTT; V: TRBV5-1; J: TRBJ2-2; D: TRBD1; size: -
CDR3: CASSELTNEQYF; DNA: TGTGCCAGCAGTGAGCTAACTAACGAGCAGTACTTC; V: TRBV2; J: TRBJ2-7; D: -; size: few
CDR3: CASNRGVDTQYF; DNA: TGTGCCAGCAACCGGGGGGTAGATACGCAGTATTTT; V: TRBV12-3/TRBV12-4; J: TRBJ2-3; D: TRBD2; size: few
CDR3: CASSLSPGLPWEQYF; DNA: TGTGCCAGCAGCTTGTCGCCGGGACTGCCATGGGAGCAGTACTTC; V: TRBV5-6; J: TRBJ2-4; D: -; size: once
CDR3: CASSLSVNNNERYF; DNA: TGTGCCAGCAGCTTAAGTGTAAATAACAATGAGCGGTACTTC; V: TRBV7-2; J: TRBJ2-4; D: -; size: -
CDR3: CASSFTGPGTEAFF; DNA: TGTGCCAGCAGCTTTACAGGTCCGGGCACTGAAGCTTTCTTT; V: TRBV11-3; J: TRBJ1-1; D: -; size: -
CDR3: CASSQVGPGQQETQYF; DNA: TGCGCCAGCAGCCAAGTGGGACCGGGACAGCAAGAGACCCAGTACTTC; V: TRBV4-1; J: TRBJ2-5; D: TRBD1; size: -
CDR3: CASSVEGHSYEQYF; DNA: TGTGCCAGCAGCGTAGAGGGACACTCCTACGAGCAGTACTTC; V: TRBV9; J: TRBJ2-7; D: -; size: few
CDR3: CATSDLGGASYNEQFF; DNA: TGTGCCACCAGTGATTTAGGAGGCGCCTCGTACAATGAGCAGTTCTTC; V: TRBV24-1; J: TRBJ2-1; D: -; size: -
CDR3: CASSPLPTSGSYEQYF; DNA: TGCGCCAGCAGCCCCCTCCCGACTAGCGGGAGTTACGAGCAGTACTTC; V: TRBV4-1; J: TRBJ2-7; D: TRBD2; size: -
CDR3: CATQAYSNQPQHF; DNA: TGTGCCACCCAAGCGTATAGCAATCAGCCCCAGCATTTT; V: TRBV24-1; J: TRBJ1-5; D: -; size: -
CDR3: CASSELEKTQYF; DNA: TGTGCCAGCAGTGAATTAGAAAAGACCCAGTACTTC; V: TRBV6-1; J: TRBJ2-5; D: -; size: few
CDR3: CASSQGGRDLGGYTF; DNA: TGTGCCAGCAGCCAGGGGGGACGGGACTTAGGGGGCTACACCTTC; V: TRBV3-1; J: TRBJ1-2; D: -; size: few